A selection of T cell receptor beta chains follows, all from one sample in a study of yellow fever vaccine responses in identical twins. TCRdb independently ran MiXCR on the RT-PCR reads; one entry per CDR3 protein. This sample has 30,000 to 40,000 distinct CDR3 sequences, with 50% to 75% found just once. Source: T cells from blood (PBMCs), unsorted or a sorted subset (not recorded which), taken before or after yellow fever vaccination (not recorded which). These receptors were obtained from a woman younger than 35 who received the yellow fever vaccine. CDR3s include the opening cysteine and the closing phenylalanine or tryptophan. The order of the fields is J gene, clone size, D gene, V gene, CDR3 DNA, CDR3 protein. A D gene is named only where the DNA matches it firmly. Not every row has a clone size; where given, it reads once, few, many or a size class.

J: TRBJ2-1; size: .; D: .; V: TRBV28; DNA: TGTGCCAGCGAACTAGAGAACAATGAGCAGTTCTTC; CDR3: CASELENNEQFF
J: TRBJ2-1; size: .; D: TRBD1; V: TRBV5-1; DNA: TGCGCCAGCAGCGGCAGAACAGGGGTCGGCAATGAGCAGTTCTTC; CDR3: CASSGRTGVGNEQFF
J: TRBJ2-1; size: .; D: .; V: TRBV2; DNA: TGTGCCAGCAACCGGGATGCCTCCTACAATGAGCAGTTCTTC; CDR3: CASNRDASYNEQFF
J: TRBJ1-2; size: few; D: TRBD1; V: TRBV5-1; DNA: TGCGCCAGCAGCTTGGAGAAGGGGGCGCACGGCTACACCTTC; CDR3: CASSLEKGAHGYTF
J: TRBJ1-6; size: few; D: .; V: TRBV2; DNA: TGTGCCAGCAGGCAGGGCTTAAATTCACCCCTCCACTTT; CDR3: CASRQGLNSPLHF
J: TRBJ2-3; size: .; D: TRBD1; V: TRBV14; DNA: TGTGCCAGCAGCCAAGACGGGACAGGGTTCGCAGATACGCAGTATTTT; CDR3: CASSQDGTGFADTQYF
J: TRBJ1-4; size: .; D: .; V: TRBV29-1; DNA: TGCAGCGTTGTTGAAGTCGAAAAACTGTTTTTT; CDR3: CSVVEVEKLFF
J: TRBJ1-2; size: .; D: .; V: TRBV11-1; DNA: TGTGCCAGCAGCCGAGGCAACTATGGCTACACCTTC; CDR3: CASSRGNYGYTF
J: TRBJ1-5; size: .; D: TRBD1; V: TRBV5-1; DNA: TGCGCCAGCAGCCTGACAGGGGGCGCCGGGCAGCCCCAGCATTTT; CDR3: CASSLTGGAGQPQHF
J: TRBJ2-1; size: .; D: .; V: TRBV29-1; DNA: TGCAGCGTTGAAAGTTGGGGAGAGTATAACAATGAGCAGTTCTTC; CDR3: CSVESWGEYNNEQFF
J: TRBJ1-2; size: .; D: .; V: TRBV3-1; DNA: TGTGCCAGCAGCCAGGACATTGGCTATGGCTACACCTTC; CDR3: CASSQDIGYGYTF
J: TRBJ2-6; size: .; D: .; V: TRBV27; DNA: TGTGCCAGCAGAACGCCAAGCTCTGGGGCCAACGTCCTGACTTTC; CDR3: CASRTPSSGANVLTF
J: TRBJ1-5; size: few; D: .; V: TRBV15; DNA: TGTGCCACCACTCCGTCTAGCAATCAGCCCCAGCATTTT; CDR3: CATTPSSNQPQHF
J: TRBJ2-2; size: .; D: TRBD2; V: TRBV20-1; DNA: TGCAGTGCTAGGCCTAGCGGTACCGGGGAGCTGTTTTTT; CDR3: CSARPSGTGELFF
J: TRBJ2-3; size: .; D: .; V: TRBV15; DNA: TGTGCCACCAGCGGGGGGAGATCGCAACTACTCACAGATACGCAGTATTTT; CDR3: CATSGGRSQLLTDTQYF
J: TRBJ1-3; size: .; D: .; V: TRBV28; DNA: TGTGCCAGCAGAACTATAGGCAGATCTGGAAACACCATATATTTT; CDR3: CASRTIGRSGNTIYF
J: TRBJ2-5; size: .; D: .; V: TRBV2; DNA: TGTGCCAGCAGTGAAGGGTCGGCAGGTCTTGAGACCCAGTACTTC; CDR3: CASSEGSAGLETQYF
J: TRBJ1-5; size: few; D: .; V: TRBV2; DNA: TGTGCCAGCAGGGCCCGGACAGACTATCAGCCCCAGCATTTT; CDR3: CASRARTDYQPQHF
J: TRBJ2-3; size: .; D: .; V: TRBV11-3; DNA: TGTGCCAGCAGCTTAGTAATTAGCGCCCGGACAGATACGCAGTATTTT; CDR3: CASSLVISARTDTQYF
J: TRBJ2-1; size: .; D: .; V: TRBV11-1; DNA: TGTGCCAGCATCCAACAGCGGGTTGGCAAAAATGAGCAGTTCTTC; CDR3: CASIQQRVGKNEQFF
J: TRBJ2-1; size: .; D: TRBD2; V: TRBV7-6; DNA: TGTGCCAGCAGCTTATTTGTCCTAGCGGGAGTGAGTAATGAGCAGTTCTTC; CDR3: CASSLFVLAGVSNEQFF
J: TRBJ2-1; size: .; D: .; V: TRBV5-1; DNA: TGCGCCAGCAGCCCCCAACCTACTAGCCCCCAGGTAAATGAGCAGTTCTTC; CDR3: CASSPQPTSPQVNEQFF
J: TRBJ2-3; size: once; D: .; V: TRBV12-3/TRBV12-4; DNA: TGTGCTAGCAGGCTAGGAACAGATACGCAGTATTTT; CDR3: CASRLGTDTQYF
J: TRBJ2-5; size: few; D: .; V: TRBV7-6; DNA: TGTGCCAGCAGCGGAGTGCAGGCCTTAGGGGAGACCCAGTACTTC; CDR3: CASSGVQALGETQYF
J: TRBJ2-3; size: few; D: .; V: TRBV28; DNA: TGTGCCAGCAGCATCAGGCTTACGCAGTATTTT; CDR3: CASSIRLTQYF
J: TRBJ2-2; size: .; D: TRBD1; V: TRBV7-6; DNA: TGTGCCAGCAGCTTATACCGGACAGGATCGAACACCGGGGAGCTGTTTTTT; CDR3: CASSLYRTGSNTGELFF
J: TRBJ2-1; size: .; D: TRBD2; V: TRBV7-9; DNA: TGTGCCAGCAGCTTAAAGGTTTTCGGAGGACTAGGTCTAGATGAGCAGTTCTTC; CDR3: CASSLKVFGGLGLDEQFF
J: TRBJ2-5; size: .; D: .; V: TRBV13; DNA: TGTGCCAGCAGCGCAGACGGACCGCGGGAGACCCAGTACTTC; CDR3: CASSADGPRETQYF
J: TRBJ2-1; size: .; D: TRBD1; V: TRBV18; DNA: TGTGCCAGCCGAGTGGGACAGGGGTTCGATGAGCAGTTCTTC; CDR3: CASRVGQGFDEQFF
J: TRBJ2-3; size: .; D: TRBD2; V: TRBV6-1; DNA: TGTGCCAGCAGTCCGGGACTAGCGGGATCAGATACGCAGTATTTT; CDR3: CASSPGLAGSDTQYF
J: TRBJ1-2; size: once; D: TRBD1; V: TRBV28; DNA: TGTGCCAGCAGTCCCTCCCGAGACAGGGTCTATGGCTACACCTTC; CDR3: CASSPSRDRVYGYTF
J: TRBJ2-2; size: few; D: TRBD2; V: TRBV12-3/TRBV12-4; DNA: TGTGCCAGCAGTGACCCCGGACTAGTTTCCGGGGAGCTGTTTTTT; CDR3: CASSDPGLVSGELFF
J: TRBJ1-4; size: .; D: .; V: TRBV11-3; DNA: TGTGCCAGCAGCTTAGATCGGACGGATCTGTTTTTT; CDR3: CASSLDRTDLFF
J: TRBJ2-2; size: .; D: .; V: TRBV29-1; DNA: TGCAGCGTTGGGCGGTCACCCCGTACCGGGGAGCTGTTTTTT; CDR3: CSVGRSPRTGELFF
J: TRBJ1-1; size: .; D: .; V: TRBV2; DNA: TGTGCCAGCAGAGTGCCGGGGGGCACTGAAGCTTTCTTT; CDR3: CASRVPGGTEAFF
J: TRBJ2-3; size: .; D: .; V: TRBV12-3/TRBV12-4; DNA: TGTGCCAGCAGTTTACCCCCAGATACGCAGTATTTT; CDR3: CASSLPPDTQYF
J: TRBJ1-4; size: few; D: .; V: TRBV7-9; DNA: TGTGCCAGCAGCTTCGAAGGGTCGAGGGATGAAAAACTGTTTTTT; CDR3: CASSFEGSRDEKLFF
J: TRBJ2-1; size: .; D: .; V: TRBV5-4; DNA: TGTGCCAGCAGCTTGGCGTACGCATCCTACAATGAGCAGTTCTTC; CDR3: CASSLAYASYNEQFF
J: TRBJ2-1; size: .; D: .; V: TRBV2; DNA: TGTGCCAGCAGTGCCCACCAATACAATGAGCAGTTCTTC; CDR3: CASSAHQYNEQFF
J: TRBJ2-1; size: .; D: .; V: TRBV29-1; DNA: TGCAGCGTTGAGATTTACAATGAGCAGTTCTTC; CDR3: CSVEIYNEQFF
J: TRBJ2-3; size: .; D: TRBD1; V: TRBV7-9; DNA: TGTGCCAGCAGCCCTGGACAGGGCATCACAGATACGCAGTATTTT; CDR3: CASSPGQGITDTQYF
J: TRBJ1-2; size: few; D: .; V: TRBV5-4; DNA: TGTGCCAGCAGCTCCTACAGGGATAACTATGGCTACACCTTC; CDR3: CASSSYRDNYGYTF
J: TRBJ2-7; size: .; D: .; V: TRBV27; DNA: TGTGCCAGCAACCCCTTGGGGGGCCGAGCCTACGAGCAGTACTTC; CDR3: CASNPLGGRAYEQYF
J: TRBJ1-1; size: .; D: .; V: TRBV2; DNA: TGTGCCAGCATTAGAAAACGTAGGGACACTGAAGCTTTCTTT; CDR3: CASIRKRRDTEAFF
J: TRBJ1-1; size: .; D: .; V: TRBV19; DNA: TGTGCCAGTAGTATCCCGGGTCGTGGTGAAGCTTTCTTT; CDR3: CASSIPGRGEAFF